This T cell receptor beta chain was obtained from a study of beta chain features in type 1 diabetes. Study-wide results and limits: More deletions and fewer insertions at VDJ junctions were found in patients with type 1 diabetes.

Naive, central memory, regulatory and stem cell-like memory cells within the CD4+ compartment were sorted using CD45RO/CCR7/CD25/CD127/CD95/CD27. Comment on this clone: Its antigen is as yet unknown.

Trimming pared 4 bases from V and 7 bases from J, leaving 15 bases between. The length of the CDR3 is 14 residues. Germline assignment: CDR1 SGHRS and CDR2 YFSETQ. The authors reverse transcribed all of the isolated RNA, so sequencing captured expressed TCRB transcripts. Libraries were prepared by immunoSEQ multiplex PCR; TCRdb keeps only in-frame clonotypes and omits some of them. The sample lists some 180,000 clones; approximately 13% were seen once. What was sequenced was central memory CD4+ T cells from blood. This rearrangement joins TRBV5-1 to TRBJ2-1, with D hard to call. This receptor was taken from a woman under 30 in good health. The CDR3 DNA follows: TGCGCCAGCAGCCTGGACGGTCCAATGAATGAGCAGTTCTTC. It codes for CASSLDGPMNEQFF.